Listed here are 18 T cell receptor beta chains from one sample, sequenced in a study of cytomegalovirus exposure and HLA in healthy donors. PCR involved 60 Vbeta and 13 Jbeta primers. Measured with immunoSEQ multiplex PCR; TCRdb has only the in-frame clones, and not every one. The sample has approximately 210,000 clones, more than 65% seen once. Sample: PBMCs. Receptor source: a girl between 10 and 17 years old in good health and CMV-seropositive.

V and J are TRBV11-2 and TRBJ2-5, with 8 bases matching TRBD2. V shed 6 bases and J 9 bases; nucleotides not matched to a gene: 12. CDR1 and CDR2 from the germline V gene are SGHAT and FQNNGV. The CDR3 contains 14 residues. The CDR3 sequence: CASRTTGGPGAQYF. The CDR3 DNA reads TGTGCCAGCAGGACGACGGGGGGGCCGGGGGCCCAGTACTTC.

The rearrangement uses TRBV5-6 and TRBJ2-3; 15 nucleotides line up with TRBD2. Unmatched junction bases numbered 7, after V lost 5 bases and J lost 3 bases. Per the germline V gene, CDR1 is SGHDT and CDR2 is YYEEEE. The CDR3 is 17 residues long. Written as DNA, the CDR3 is TGTGCCAGCAGTCCGGGACTAGCGGGGGGAAGGACAGATACGCAGTATTTT. It is translated as CASSPGLAGGRTDTQYF. The full variable domain, rest sourced from reference TRBV5-6 and TRBJ2-3, is DAGVTQSPTHLIKTRGQQVTLRCSPKSGHDTVSWYQQALGQGPQFIFQYYEEEERQRGNFPDRFSGHQFPNYSSELNVNALLLGDSALYLCASSPGLAGGRTDTQYFGPGTRLTVL.

The chain uses TRBV30 and TRBJ1-2, with TRBD1 identical over 7 bases. The ends lost 5 bases at V and 3 bases at J; junction bases unmatched: 9. Germline CDR1 reads GTSNPN; CDR2 reads SVGIG (reference sequence). The CDR3 spans 14 residues. CDR3 bases: TGTGCCTGGCGAGAGGGGGCGTTGGACTATGGCTACACCTTC. It is translated as CAWREGALDYGYTF.

The chain is built from TRBV6-6 and TRBJ1-1, with TRBD1 matching over 8 bases. This CDR3 region has 14 residues. V was pared by 5 bases and J by 7 bases, with 9 bases of the junction left unmatched. Germline CDR1 reads MNHNY; CDR2 reads SVGAGI (reference sequence). The CDR3 region is CASSPSTGVGEAFF. CDR3 bases: TGTGCCAGCAGTCCCTCGACAGGGGTGGGTGAAGCTTTCTTT.

The rearrangement links TRBV5-6 to TRBJ2-7; a weak D match, TRBD2 (5 bases). With 0 bases removed from V and 3 bases from J, the gap between germline ends came to 13 bases. The CDR3 spans 15 residues. CDR1 is SGHDT and CDR2 is YYEEEE in the germline V gene. The CDR3 DNA follows: TGTGCCAGCAGCTTGGGGAGCGGCTTCTACTACGAGCAGTACTTC. Amino acid sequence: CASSLGSGFYYEQYF. Together with reference TRBV5-6 and TRBJ2-7, the CDR3 gives the full variable domain: DAGVTQSPTHLIKTRGQQVTLRCSPKSGHDTVSWYQQALGQGPQFIFQYYEEEERQRGNFPDRFSGHQFPNYSSELNVNALLLGDSALYLCASSLGSGFYYEQYFGPGTRLTVT.

This clone appeared once. The chain joins TRBV5-6 to TRBJ2-3, with TRBD1 identical over 10 bases. J lost 4 bases, V lost 2 bases, and 7 bases had no gene match. Germline V gives CDR1 SGHDT, CDR2 YYEEEE. The CDR3 has 16 amino acids. CDR3 nucleotide sequence: TGTGCCAGCAGCTTAGACAGGGGGCTGCCAGCAGATACGCAGTATTTT. This codes for CASSLDRGLPADTQYF.

The chain joins TRBV7-9 to TRBJ2-5, with D perhaps TRBD1 (6 bases). Germline CDR1 SEHNR, CDR2 FQNEAQ (reference sequence). The V end lost 5 bases, the J end lost 8 bases, and 21 bases lay between the germline ends. There are 15 residues in the CDR3. The CDR3 here is CASSLGGQGHQTQYF. The CDR3 nucleotides are TGTGCCAGCAGCCTGGGTGGGCAGGGACATCAAACCCAGTACTTC.

This chain connects TRBV5-4 to TRBJ1-1; D is possibly TRBD1 (6 bases). CDR3 length: 17 amino acids. Germline values: CDR1 SGHNT, CDR2 YYREEE (reference sequence). The V gene lost 5 bases and the J gene lost 1 base, with 21 bases spanning the gap. Written as DNA, the CDR3 is TGTGCCAGCAGTAAGTTAACAGGGCGAACTACGAACACTGAAGCTTTCTTT. This sequence encodes CASSKLTGRTTNTEAFF. The variable domain in full, completed from reference TRBV5-4 and TRBJ1-1, reads ETGVTQSPTHLIKTRGQQVTLRCSSQSGHNTVSWYQQALGQGPQFIFQYYREEENGRGNFPPRFSGLQFPNYSSELNVNALELDDSALYLCASSKLTGRTTNTEAFFGQGTRLTVV.

V gene TRBV6-5 combines with J gene TRBJ2-5; D may be TRBD1 (6 bases). CDR1 is MNHEY and CDR2 is SVGAGI in the germline V gene. This CDR3 contains 15 residues. Between the trimmed V and J ends, which lost 5 bases and 4 bases, there was a span of 17 bases. CDR3 sequence (DNA): TGTGCCAGCAGTCCCAGCAGGGGAGAGGGAGAGACCCAGTACTTC. Translation gives CASSPSRGEGETQYF.

The chain is built from TRBV10-3 and TRBJ1-1; D is ambiguous. V lost 9 bases and J lost 1, with 12 bases in between. CDR3 size: 13 residues. Germline V gene lookup returns CDR1 ENHRY and CDR2 SYGVKD. For the CDR3, the DNA is TGTGCCATTCGGACGGGAGAGAACACTGAAGCTTTCTTT. Amino acids: CAIRTGENTEAFF.

The V gene is TRBV2, the J gene TRBJ1-1; D not resolved. CDR1 SNHLY and CDR2 FYNNEI come from the germline V gene. V dropped 7 bases and J dropped 11 bases, with 11 bases sitting between them. This CDR3 contains 10 residues. DNA of the CDR3: TGTGCCAGCAACCCGAACAGTGCTTTCTTT. Residues: CASNPNSAFF.

This clone occurred once. The V gene is TRBV19, the J gene TRBJ2-1; D is unclear. V was pared by 2 bases and J by 6 bases, with 5 bases between. The CDR3 consists of 12 residues. From germline, CDR1 is LNHDA and CDR2 SQIVND (reference sequence). The CDR3 DNA sequence: TGTGCCAGTAGTATATGGGCCAATGAGCAGTTCTTC. This codes for CASSIWANEQFF.

This chain uses TRBV6-1 with TRBJ2-7; 10 nucleotides align to TRBD1. Trimming cost V 6 bases and J 5 bases; bases outside gene matches: 7. The CDR3 length is 14 residues. Germline CDR1 is MNHNS and CDR2 is SASEGT. CDR3 region: CASSFRTGGDEQYF. DNA of the CDR3: TGTGCCAGCAGCTTTAGGACAGGGGGGGACGAGCAGTACTTC.

This sequence joins TRBV10-2 and TRBJ2-5, with 8 nucleotides matching TRBD1. There are 14 residues in the CDR3. Germline CDR1 reads WSHSY; CDR2 reads SAAADI. V was clipped by 3 bases and J by 5 bases; unmatched bases: 5. The CDR3 coding sequence is TGCGCCAGCAGTGACACAGGGGGACGGGAGACCCAGTACTTC. Translating gives CASSDTGGRETQYF.

The gene calls are TRBV20-1 and TRBJ1-1; 8 nucleotides match TRBD1. After removal of 5 bases from V and 4 bases from J, the junction contained 0 bases not matched to a gene. The CDR3 covers 11 residues. Germline CDR1 is DFQATT and CDR2 is SNEGSKA (reference sequence). The CDR3 coding sequence is TGCAGTGCTGACAGGGGCACTGAAGCTTTCTTT. Translated: CSADRGTEAFF.

About this clone: Mismatch with germline at one junction end may stem from a read error. The chain uses TRBV2 and TRBJ1-5; possibly TRBD1 for D (6 bases). Germline V lookup: CDR1 SNHLY, CDR2 FYNNEI. CDR3 size: 13 residues. The CDR3 bases are TGTGCCAGCAGAGAAGACAGGAATCAGCCCCAGCATTTT. Translated: CASREDRNQPQHF.

There are a few counts of this clone. V and J are TRBV30 and TRBJ1-1; no clear D gene. This CDR3 has 13 amino acids. The V gene's germline CDR1 is GTSNPN and CDR2 SVGIG (reference sequence). V lost 0 bases to trimming and J lost 6 bases, with 11 bases between them. For the CDR3, the DNA is TGTGCCTGGAGTGTACGAGTTAATTCTGAAGCTTTCTTT. Its translation: CAWSVRVNSEAFF.

V usage is TRBV4-1 and J usage is TRBJ1-3; 7 bases map to TRBD1. The junction had 11 bases not matched to a gene; V was cut back by 4 bases and J by 5 bases. The CDR3 runs to 16 residues. Germline V lookup: CDR1 MGHRA, CDR2 YSYEKL. In DNA, the CDR3 is TGCGCCAGCAGCCGCCCAACGGCGACAGGGCGAAACACCATATATTTT. Protein: CASSRPTATGRNTIYF.